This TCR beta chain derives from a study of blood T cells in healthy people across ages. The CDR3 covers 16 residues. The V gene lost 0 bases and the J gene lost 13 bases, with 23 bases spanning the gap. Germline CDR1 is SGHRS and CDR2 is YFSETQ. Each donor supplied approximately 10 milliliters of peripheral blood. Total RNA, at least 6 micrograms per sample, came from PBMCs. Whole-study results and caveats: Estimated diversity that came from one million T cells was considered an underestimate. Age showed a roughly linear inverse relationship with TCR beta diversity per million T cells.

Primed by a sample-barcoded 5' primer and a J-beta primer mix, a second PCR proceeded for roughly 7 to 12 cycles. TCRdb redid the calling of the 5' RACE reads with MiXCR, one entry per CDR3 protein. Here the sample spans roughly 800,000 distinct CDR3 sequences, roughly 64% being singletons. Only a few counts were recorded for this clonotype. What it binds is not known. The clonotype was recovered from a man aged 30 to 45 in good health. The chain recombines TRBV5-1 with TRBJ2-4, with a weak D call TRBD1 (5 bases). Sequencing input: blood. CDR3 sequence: CASSLGTWALGVEQYF. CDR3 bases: TGCGCCAGCAGCTTGGGCACGTGGGCCTTAGGGGTTGAGCAGTACTTC.